The next 20 T cell receptor beta chains were all read from a single sample in a study of PD-L1 blockade in urothelial cancer (dated by TCRdb to the late 2010s). The sample's time point label is to be understood as: pretreatment peripheral blood. The library relied on the immunoSEQ multiplex PCR assay. TCRdb's version of the immuneACCESS table is confined to in-frame rearrangements and falls short of the full clone set. An unresolved V gene accounts for under half of the shortfall where checked; the remainder is of unknown origin. In all, the sample holds 70,000 to 75,000 clones, and 84% of those were seen once. In total, the top ten clones hold around a tenth of the sample. The sample here was PBMCs, taken around atezolizumab (anti-PD-L1) treatment. The origin of the receptors is a woman between 70 and 85 years old with urothelial cancer.

The genes are TRBV2 and TRBJ1-1; D is ambiguous. The CDR3 is 15 residues long. The germline V gene has CDR1 SNHLY and CDR2 FYNNEI. V was pared by 6 bases and J by 6 bases, with 20 bases between. CDR3: CASSDPGARAAEAFF. CDR3 coding DNA: TGTGCCAGCAGCGATCCGGGAGCAAGGGCTGCTGAAGCTTTCTTT.

The J gene is TRBJ2-1, the V gene TRBV5-4, with 9 bases lining up with TRBD2. Looked up from germline, CDR1 is SGHNT and CDR2 is YYREEE (reference sequence). The V and J ends lost 5 bases and 8 bases, in that order; junction bases with no gene match: 11. The CDR3 has 15 amino acids. CDR3 nucleotides: TGTGCCAGCAGTAAACAGGCGGGGGGGGCATATGAGCAGTTCTTC. Protein: CASSKQAGGAYEQFF.

This rearrangement joins TRBV10-3 to TRBJ1-2; 10 bases are shared with TRBD1. CDR1 is ENHRY, CDR2 SYGVKD, per germline. J was trimmed by 4 bases and V by 3 bases; bases with no gene match: 5. This CDR3 has 15 amino acids. The CDR3 is CAISDGQGVLYGYTF. The DNA of the CDR3 is TGTGCCATCAGTGACGGACAGGGGGTCCTCTATGGCTACACCTTC.

The chain combines TRBV19 with TRBJ2-1; TRBD2 aligns across 9 bases. There are 16 residues in the CDR3. The V segment lost 3 bases and the J segment 10 bases; nucleotides outside the gene matches: 13. The germline V gene encodes CDR1 LNHDA and CDR2 SQIVND (reference sequence). The CDR3 sequence: CASSITEAGGLVEQFF. CDR3 coding DNA: TGTGCCAGTAGTATCACTGAAGCGGGGGGCCTAGTAGAGCAGTTCTTC.

This chain links TRBV14 with TRBJ1-2, with D perhaps TRBD1 (5 bases). Germline V gene sequence: CDR1 SGHDN, CDR2 FVKESK. Trimming took 1 base from V and 6 from J, leaving 15 bases between them. The CDR3 sequence is 15 residues long. CDR3 nucleotides: TGTGCCAGCAGCCAAGCCTCCTCAGGGATCCATGGCTACACCTTC. This codes for CASSQASSGIHGYTF.

The J gene is TRBJ1-1, the V gene TRBV7-8, with 7 bases matching TRBD1. Trimming took 4 bases from V and 1 from J; bases not matched to a gene: 21. The CDR3 sequence is 20 residues long. Germline V lookup: CDR1 SGHVS, CDR2 FQNEAQ. CDR3 protein: CASSSLFILPGQPRNTEAFF. The CDR3 DNA reads as TGTGCCAGCAGCTCCCTGTTTATCCTTCCGGGACAGCCAAGGAACACTGAAGCTTTCTTT.

The chain carries TRBV7-9 and TRBJ2-2; 9 nucleotides line up with TRBD1. CDR1 is SEHNR and CDR2 is FQNEAQ in the germline V gene (reference sequence). V shed 4 bases, J shed 8 bases, and the junction held 17 bases outside the gene matches. This CDR3 is built from 18 residues. The CDR3 DNA sequence: TGTGCCAGCAGCTCCGCCGGAGGGGACAGGGAAGGTCGGGGGGAGCTGTTTTTT. Its protein product is CASSSAGGDREGRGELFF.

V usage is TRBV5-4 and J usage is TRBJ2-3; 8 bases map to TRBD1. The J segment lost 3 bases and the V segment lost 4 bases, leaving 13 bases of the junction unmatched. There are 17 residues in the CDR3. In germline, CDR1 is SGHNT, CDR2 YYREEE (reference sequence). The CDR3 region has the DNA TGTGCCAGCAGCCCAAAGCGGACAGGGCGGGGTACAGATACGCAGTATTTT. The encoded protein is CASSPKRTGRGTDTQYF.

This clone has just a few counts. V usage is TRBV6-5 and J usage is TRBJ1-2; D ambiguous. The CDR3 runs to 14 residues. Looked up from germline, CDR1 is MNHEY and CDR2 is SVGAGI. V was shortened by 2 bases and J by 0 bases, with 7 bases between the two germline ends. This chain's CDR3 is CASSYDTSNYGYTF. CDR3 nucleotides: TGTGCCAGCAGTTACGACACCTCTAACTATGGCTACACCTTC.

V is TRBV5-1 and J is TRBJ2-3, with 10 bases matching TRBD1. The junction had 3 bases not matched to a gene; V was cut back by 4 bases and J by 4 bases. Germline loops: CDR1 SGHRS, CDR2 YFSETQ. The CDR3 is made up of 14 amino acids. The CDR3 region is CASSRGQGADTQYF. The CDR3, as DNA: TGCGCCAGCAGCCGCGGACAGGGGGCAGATACGCAGTATTTT.

The chain links TRBV5-6 to TRBJ1-2, with D unclear. The CDR3 is 14 amino acids. Germline loops: CDR1 SGHDT, CDR2 YYEEEE. V shed 2 bases and J shed 4 bases, with 12 bases lying between them. CDR3 residues: CASSFGSVAYGYTF. CDR3 in DNA: TGTGCCAGCAGCTTCGGGTCAGTGGCCTATGGCTACACCTTC.

CDR3 amino acids: CASSEYRGTEAFF. CDR3 nucleotide sequence: TGTGCCAGCAGTGAATATAGGGGCACTGAAGCTTTCTTT. The V and J genes are TRBV25-1 and TRBJ1-1; TRBD1 might be the D (5 bases). V was trimmed by 0 bases and J by 4 bases, leaving 6 bases between them. The CDR3 consists of 13 residues. The V gene's germline CDR1 is MGHDK and CDR2 SYGVNS.

The chain has TRBV5-1 and TRBJ2-3; 8 bases map to TRBD2. J lost 5 bases, V lost 6 bases, and 14 bases had no gene match. The germline V gene encodes CDR1 SGHRS and CDR2 YFSETQ. This CDR3 contains 16 residues. The CDR3 coding sequence is TGCGCCAGCACGGCACTAGCGGTACCTTATGGAGATACGCAGTATTTT. Protein: CASTALAVPYGDTQYF.

This sequence joins TRBV18 and TRBJ1-5; 7 bases agree with TRBD1. This CDR3 spans 17 amino acids. Germline loops: CDR1 KGHSH, CDR2 LQKENI. V was pared by 2 bases and J by 0 bases, with 7 bases of the junction left unmatched. The DNA for the CDR3 is TGTGCCAGCTCACCAGACAGGGTTTCGATTAGCAATCAGCCCCAGCATTTT. Translated: CASSPDRVSISNQPQHF. The full variable domain, its missing parts supplied by reference TRBV18 and TRBJ1-5, is NAGVMQNPRHLVRRRGQEARLRCSPMKGHSHVYWYRQLPEEGLKFMVYLQKENIIDESGMPKERFSAEFPKEGPSILRIQQVVRGDSAAYFCASSPDRVSISNQPQHFGDGTRLSIL.

CDR3 DNA: TGTGCCAGCACTTCCGGGACAGAATTCGAGACCCAGTACTTC. This sequence encodes CASTSGTEFETQYF. The V call is TRBV28, the J call TRBJ2-5, with 7 bases fitting TRBD1. CDR1 is MDHEN, CDR2 SYDVKM, per germline. The CDR3 contains 14 residues. After removal of 7 bases from V and 5 bases from J, the junction contained 10 bases not matched to a gene.

This rearrangement joins TRBV6-1 to TRBJ2-3, with 8 bases aligning to TRBD1. CDR3 length: 16 residues. J lost 3 bases, V lost 4 bases, and 9 bases had no gene match. Germline loops: CDR1 MNHNS, CDR2 SASEGT. CDR3: CASSARQGLVTDTQYF. CDR3 nucleotide sequence: TGTGCCAGCAGTGCCCGACAGGGGTTGGTAACAGATACGCAGTATTTT.

The chain combines TRBV6-6 with TRBJ2-3; TRBD1 might be the D (5 bases). Looked up from germline, CDR1 is MNHNY and CDR2 is SVGAGI (reference sequence). V shed 2 bases and J shed 0 bases, with 9 bases lying between them. CDR3 length equals 15 residues. CDR3 region: CASSYDRTSTDTQYF. The CDR3 DNA is TGTGCCAGCAGTTACGACAGAACTAGCACAGATACGCAGTATTTT.

CDR3 sequence (DNA): TGTGCCAGCAGAGGACAGGGCTTTGGCTACACCTTC. This encodes CASRGQGFGYTF. V gene TRBV9 combines with J gene TRBJ1-2, with 8 nucleotides matching TRBD1. The CDR3 covers 12 residues. The V gene end was trimmed by 5 bases and the J gene end by 7 bases; junction bases not matched to a gene: 4. Germline CDR1 SGDLS, CDR2 YYNGEE.

CDR3 bases: TGTGCCAGCACCCGGGACAGGGCAAGGGACACCATATATTTT. Amino acid sequence: CASTRDRARDTIYF. The chain uses TRBV6-1 and TRBJ1-3, with 9 bases identical to TRBD1. CDR1 and CDR2 from the germline V gene are MNHNS and SASEGT. The CDR3 has 14 residues. V was clipped by 7 bases and J by 8 bases; unmatched bases: 9.

The chain recombines TRBV4-1 with TRBJ2-5; 7 positions agree with TRBD1. The germline CDR1 and CDR2 sequences are MGHRA and YSYEKL. The CDR3 has 22 residues. Trimming at V came to 2 bases and at J to 4 bases, leaving 28 bases not matched to a gene. DNA of the CDR3: TGCGCCAGCAGCCAATTTAGTGGTGCGACAGGGATAGGTTGGGCTCCGCTAGAGACCCAGTACTTC. It yields the protein CASSQFSGATGIGWAPLETQYF.